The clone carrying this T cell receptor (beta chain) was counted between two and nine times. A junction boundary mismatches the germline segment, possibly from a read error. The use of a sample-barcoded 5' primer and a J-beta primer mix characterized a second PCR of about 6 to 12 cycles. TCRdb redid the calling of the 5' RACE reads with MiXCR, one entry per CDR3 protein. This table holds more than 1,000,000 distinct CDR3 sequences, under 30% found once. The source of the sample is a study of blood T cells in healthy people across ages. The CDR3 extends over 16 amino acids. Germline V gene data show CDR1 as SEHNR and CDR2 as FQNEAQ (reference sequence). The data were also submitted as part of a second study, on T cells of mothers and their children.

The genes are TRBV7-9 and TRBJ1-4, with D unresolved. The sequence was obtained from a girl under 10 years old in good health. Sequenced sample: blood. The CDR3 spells CAGSFTTASFNGELFF. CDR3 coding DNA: TGTGCCGGCAGCTTTACTACAGCCAGCTTTAATGGGGAACTGTTTTTT.